Here is one T cell receptor (beta chain) with its context. The antigen remains undetermined. The data were taken from a study of cytomegalovirus exposure and HLA in healthy donors. Whole-study findings and limits: Among the most significant clusters, several appeared linked to common viral pathogens in a later analysis. Associated with cytomegalovirus, according to the listing, were around 160 TCR beta chains.

PCR employed 60 Vbeta and 13 Jbeta primers. Libraries were prepared by immunoSEQ multiplex PCR; TCRdb keeps only in-frame clonotypes and omits some of them. The sample carries about 170,000 clones, less than 90% recorded once. CDR1 is KGHSH, CDR2 LQKENI, per germline. V dropped 6 bases and J dropped 7 bases, with 15 bases sitting between them. The CDR3 length is 13 residues. This chain joins TRBV18 and TRBJ1-1; tentative D call: TRBD1 (6 bases). Sequenced: PBMCs. This TCR was sampled from a woman between 50 and 59 years old in good health and CMV-seropositive. CDR3 nucleotide sequence: TGTGCCAGCTCCCCCGAGGGGGATGGTGAAGCTTTCTTT. Translation gives CASSPEGDGEAFF.